This T cell receptor beta chain was identified in a study of blood T cell repertoires in COVID-19. This clone occurred a few times. Assay used: immunoSEQ multiplex PCR; TCRdb lists only in-frame clones, some missing. The sample has 400,000 to 500,000 clones, over 75% seen once. Participants were aged about 18 to 90 years, lived in about 26 US areas, and enrolled virtually. This CDR3 has 13 amino acids. The V end was cut by 4 bases, the J end by 4 bases, with 12 bases between. Germline V gives CDR1 SGHKS, CDR2 YYEKEE (reference sequence). V gene TRBV5-5 combines with J gene TRBJ2-7; weak D call: TRBD1 (5 bases). Source material: PBMCs or T cells enriched from blood (not recorded which). This sequence was found in a woman younger than 30 who had been exposed to COVID-19. CDR3 sequence: CASSLTQDYEQYF. The CDR3 DNA reads as TGTGCCAGCAGCCTCACACAGGATTACGAGCAGTACTTC.